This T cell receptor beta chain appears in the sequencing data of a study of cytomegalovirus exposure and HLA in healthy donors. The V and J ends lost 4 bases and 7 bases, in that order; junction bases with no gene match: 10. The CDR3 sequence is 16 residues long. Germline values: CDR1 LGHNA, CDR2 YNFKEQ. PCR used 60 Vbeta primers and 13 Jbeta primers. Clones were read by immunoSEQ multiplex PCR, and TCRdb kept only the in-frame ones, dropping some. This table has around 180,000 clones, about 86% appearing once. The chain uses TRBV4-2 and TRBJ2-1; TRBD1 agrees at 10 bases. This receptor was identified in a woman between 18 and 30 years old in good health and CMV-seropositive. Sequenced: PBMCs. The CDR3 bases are TGTGCCAGCAGCCGAGACACGGGACAGGGGTCTAATGAGCAGTTCTTC. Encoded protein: CASSRDTGQGSNEQFF.